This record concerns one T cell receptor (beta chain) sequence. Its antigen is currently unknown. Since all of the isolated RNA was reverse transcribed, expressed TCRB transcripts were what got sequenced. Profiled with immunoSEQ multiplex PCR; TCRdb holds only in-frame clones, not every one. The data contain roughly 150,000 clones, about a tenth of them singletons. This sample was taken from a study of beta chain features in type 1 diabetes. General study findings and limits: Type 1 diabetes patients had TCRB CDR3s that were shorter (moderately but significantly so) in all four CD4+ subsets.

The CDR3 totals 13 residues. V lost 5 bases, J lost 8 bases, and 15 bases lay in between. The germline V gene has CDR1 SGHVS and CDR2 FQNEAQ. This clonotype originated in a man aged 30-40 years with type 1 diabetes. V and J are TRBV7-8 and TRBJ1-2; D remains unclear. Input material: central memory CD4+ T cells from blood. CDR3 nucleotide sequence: TGTGCCAGCAGCGCCCTATCCTACTCCGGCTACACCTTC. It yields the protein CASSALSYSGYTF.